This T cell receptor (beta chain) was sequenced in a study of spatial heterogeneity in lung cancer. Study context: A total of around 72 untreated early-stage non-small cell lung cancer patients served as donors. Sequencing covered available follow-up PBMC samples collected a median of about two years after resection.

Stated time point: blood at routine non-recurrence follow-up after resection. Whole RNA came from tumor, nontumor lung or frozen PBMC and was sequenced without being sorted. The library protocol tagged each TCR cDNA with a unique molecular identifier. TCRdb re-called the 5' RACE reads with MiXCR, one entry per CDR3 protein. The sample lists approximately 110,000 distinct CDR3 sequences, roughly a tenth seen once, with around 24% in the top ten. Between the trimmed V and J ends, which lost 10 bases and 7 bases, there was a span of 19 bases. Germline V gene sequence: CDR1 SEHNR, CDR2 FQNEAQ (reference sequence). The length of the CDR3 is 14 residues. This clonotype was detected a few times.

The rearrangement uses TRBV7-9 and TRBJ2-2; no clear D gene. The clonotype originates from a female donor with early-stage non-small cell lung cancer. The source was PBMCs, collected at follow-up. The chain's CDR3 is CATSPTSLNGELFF. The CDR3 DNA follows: TGTGCCACCTCTCCGACTTCCTTGAACGGGGAGCTGTTTTTT.